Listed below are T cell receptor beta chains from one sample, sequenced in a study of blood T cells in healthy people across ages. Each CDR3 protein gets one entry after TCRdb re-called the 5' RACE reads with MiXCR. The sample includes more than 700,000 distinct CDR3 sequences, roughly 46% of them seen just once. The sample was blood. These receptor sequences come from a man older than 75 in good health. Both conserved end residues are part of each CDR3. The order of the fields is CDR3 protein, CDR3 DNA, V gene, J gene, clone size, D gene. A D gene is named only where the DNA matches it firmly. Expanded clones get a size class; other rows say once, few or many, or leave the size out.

CDR3aa: CSARDTGQGGLASPYNEQYF
CDR3nt: TGCAGTGCTAGAGATACGGGACAGGGGGGGCTAGCTAGCCCCTACAATGAGCAGTACTTC
v_gene: TRBV20-1
j_gene: TRBJ2-5
abundance: NA
d_gene: TRBD1

CDR3aa: CASSYGSGGAAYEQYF
CDR3nt: TGTGCCAGCAGTTATGGTTCGGGGGGCGCAGCCTACGAGCAGTACTTC
v_gene: TRBV6-6
j_gene: TRBJ2-7
abundance: many
d_gene: NA

CDR3aa: CTSSSNRDRLYEQYF
CDR3nt: TGTACCAGCAGTTCAAACCGGGACAGACTCTACGAGCAGTACTTC
v_gene: TRBV27
j_gene: TRBJ2-7
abundance: NA
d_gene: TRBD1

CDR3aa: CASSPQVRAANEKLFF
CDR3nt: TGTGCCAGCAGCCCCCAGGTCAGGGCTGCTAATGAAAAACTGTTTTTT
v_gene: TRBV7-9
j_gene: TRBJ1-4
abundance: NA
d_gene: NA

CDR3aa: CASSSTNIAGGTGELFF
CDR3nt: TGTGCCAGCAGCTCCACCAATATAGCGGGAGGCACCGGGGAGCTGTTTTTT
v_gene: TRBV7-9
j_gene: TRBJ2-2
abundance: NA
d_gene: TRBD2

CDR3aa: CASSLDPGTAYNSPLHF
CDR3nt: TGCGCCAGCAGCTTGGACCCCGGGACGGCCTATAATTCACCCCTCCACTTT
v_gene: TRBV5-1
j_gene: TRBJ1-6
abundance: few
d_gene: NA

CDR3aa: CSARDHRAGGPGTQYF
CDR3nt: TGCAGTGCTAGAGATCATCGCGCGGGAGGGCCTGGGACCCAGTACTTC
v_gene: TRBV20-1
j_gene: TRBJ2-5
abundance: few
d_gene: TRBD2

CDR3aa: CASSSDGDRSETQYF
CDR3nt: TGTGCCAGCAGCTCCGACGGGGACAGGAGCGAGACCCAGTACTTC
v_gene: TRBV11-2
j_gene: TRBJ2-5
abundance: few
d_gene: TRBD1

CDR3aa: CASSLLAEKLFF
CDR3nt: TGTGCCAGCAGTTTATTGGCGGAAAAACTGTTTTTT
v_gene: TRBV28
j_gene: TRBJ1-4
abundance: NA
d_gene: NA

CDR3aa: CASSNTRGQGIAKNIQYF
CDR3nt: TGTGCCAGCAGTAATACCCGGGGACAGGGTATAGCCAAAAACATTCAGTACTTC
v_gene: TRBV28
j_gene: TRBJ2-4
abundance: few
d_gene: TRBD1

CDR3aa: CASSQDLGSQETQYF
CDR3nt: TGCGCCAGCAGCCAAGATTTGGGCAGCCAAGAGACCCAGTACTTC
v_gene: TRBV4-3
j_gene: TRBJ2-5
abundance: few
d_gene: NA

CDR3aa: CATSDWDTFGTDTQYF
CDR3nt: TGTGCCACCAGTGACTGGGACACCTTTGGGACAGATACGCAGTATTTT
v_gene: TRBV24-1
j_gene: TRBJ2-3
abundance: NA
d_gene: NA

CDR3aa: CASSYTTGEQYF
CDR3nt: TGTGCCAGCAGTTACACCACGGGCGAGCAGTACTTC
v_gene: TRBV7-9
j_gene: TRBJ2-7
abundance: NA
d_gene: NA

CDR3aa: CASSQGLGTGMRSNQPQHF
CDR3nt: TGTGCCAGCAGCCAAGGGCTGGGAACAGGGATGAGGAGCAATCAGCCCCAGCATTTT
v_gene: TRBV4-2
j_gene: TRBJ1-5
abundance: few
d_gene: NA

CDR3aa: CASSLWAGPNEKLFF
CDR3nt: TGTGCCAGCAGCTTGTGGGCAGGGCCTAATGAAAAACTGTTTTTT
v_gene: TRBV5-6
j_gene: TRBJ1-4
abundance: NA
d_gene: NA

CDR3aa: CASSLGESVQHF
CDR3nt: TGTGCCAGCAGCTTAGGGGAGTCAGTTCAGCATTTT
v_gene: TRBV7-9
j_gene: TRBJ1-5
abundance: NA
d_gene: NA

CDR3aa: CSARRTSRDQETQYF
CDR3nt: TGCAGTGCTCGACGGACTAGCAGGGACCAAGAGACCCAGTACTTC
v_gene: TRBV20-1
j_gene: TRBJ2-5
abundance: NA
d_gene: TRBD2

CDR3aa: CTSSNGLAGTYEQYF
CDR3nt: TGTACCAGCAGTAACGGACTAGCGGGAACCTACGAGCAGTACTTC
v_gene: TRBV6-2/TRBV6-3
j_gene: TRBJ2-7
abundance: NA
d_gene: TRBD2

CDR3aa: CSAAGGRSASYNEQFF
CDR3nt: TGCAGCGCCGCAGGCGGGCGCTCCGCCTCCTACAATGAGCAGTTCTTC
v_gene: TRBV29-1
j_gene: TRBJ2-1
abundance: few
d_gene: NA

CDR3aa: CASSLYTGGIAGGSFGTGELFF
CDR3nt: TGTGCCAGCAGTTTATATACAGGGGGCATAGCGGGAGGAAGTTTTGGTACCGGGGAGCTGTTTTTT
v_gene: TRBV27
j_gene: TRBJ2-2
abundance: NA
d_gene: NA

CDR3aa: CSVEESRGGGQYF
CDR3nt: TGCAGCGTTGAAGAGTCTCGGGGGGGGGGGCAGTACTTC
v_gene: TRBV29-1
j_gene: TRBJ2-5
abundance: NA
d_gene: TRBD2

CDR3aa: CASRRGGTTNEKLFF
CDR3nt: TGTGCCAGCAGGAGAGGGGGGACAACTAATGAAAAACTGTTTTTT
v_gene: TRBV6-5
j_gene: TRBJ1-4
abundance: few
d_gene: NA

CDR3aa: CASSEVAGVTNEQYF
CDR3nt: TGTGCCAGCAGTGAAGTGGCGGGAGTTACCAATGAGCAGTACTTC
v_gene: TRBV6-1
j_gene: TRBJ2-5
abundance: NA
d_gene: TRBD2

CDR3aa: CSVEGASGPYEQYF
CDR3nt: TGCAGCGTTGAAGGGGCTAGCGGGCCCTACGAGCAGTACTTC
v_gene: TRBV29-1
j_gene: TRBJ2-7
abundance: NA
d_gene: TRBD2

CDR3aa: CSVDGTGGLYGYTF
CDR3nt: TGCAGCGTTGATGGGACAGGGGGCCTCTATGGCTACACCTTC
v_gene: TRBV29-1
j_gene: TRBJ1-2
abundance: few
d_gene: TRBD1

CDR3aa: CASSVVCEKLFF
CDR3nt: TGTGCCAGCAGCGTAGTCTGTGAAAAACTGTTTTTT
v_gene: TRBV9
j_gene: TRBJ1-4
abundance: NA
d_gene: NA

CDR3aa: CSAPEWGRRDTEAFF
CDR3nt: TGCAGTGCCCCCGAATGGGGGAGGCGGGACACTGAAGCTTTCTTT
v_gene: TRBV20-1
j_gene: TRBJ1-1
abundance: once
d_gene: NA

CDR3aa: CASNEEDRGRDEQYF
CDR3nt: TGTGCCAGCAATGAAGAGGACAGGGGGCGCGACGAGCAGTACTTC
v_gene: TRBV7-2
j_gene: TRBJ2-7
abundance: few
d_gene: TRBD1

CDR3aa: CASRMKPGLAYNEQFF
CDR3nt: TGTGCCAGCAGGATGAAACCGGGACTAGCTTACAATGAGCAGTTCTTC
v_gene: TRBV6-5
j_gene: TRBJ2-1
abundance: NA
d_gene: TRBD2

CDR3aa: CASSPRESGRLNEQFF
CDR3nt: TGTGCCAGCAGCCCCCGGGAGAGCGGGAGACTGAATGAGCAGTTCTTC
v_gene: TRBV9
j_gene: TRBJ2-1
abundance: few
d_gene: TRBD2

CDR3aa: CASSPSTSRSTGELFF
CDR3nt: TGTGCCAGCAGCCCATCGACTAGCAGGAGCACCGGGGAGCTGTTTTTT
v_gene: TRBV7-9
j_gene: TRBJ2-2
abundance: NA
d_gene: TRBD2

CDR3aa: CSVGISGSNYGYTF
CDR3nt: TGCAGCGTTGGTATCTCAGGGTCCAACTATGGCTACACCTTC
v_gene: TRBV29-1
j_gene: TRBJ1-2
abundance: few
d_gene: NA

CDR3aa: CASRGPSSYNEQFF
CDR3nt: TGTGCCAGCAGGGGGCCGAGCTCCTACAATGAGCAGTTCTTC
v_gene: TRBV12-3/TRBV12-4
j_gene: TRBJ2-1
abundance: few
d_gene: NA

CDR3aa: CASSVALGTQGTQYF
CDR3nt: TGTGCCAGCAGCGTTGCACTAGGGACCCAAGGGACCCAGTACTTC
v_gene: TRBV9
j_gene: TRBJ2-5
abundance: NA
d_gene: NA

CDR3aa: CASSRKGQGYETQYF
CDR3nt: TGTGCCAGCAGCCGGAAGGGACAGGGTTACGAGACCCAGTACTTC
v_gene: TRBV13
j_gene: TRBJ2-5
abundance: NA
d_gene: TRBD1

CDR3aa: CASSLVTSGNSYEQYF
CDR3nt: TGTGCCAGCAGCTTAGTGACTAGCGGGAACTCCTACGAGCAGTACTTC
v_gene: TRBV7-9
j_gene: TRBJ2-7
abundance: many
d_gene: TRBD2

CDR3aa: CATSDSEGGPQETQYF
CDR3nt: TGTGCCACCAGTGATTCAGAGGGAGGACCTCAAGAGACCCAGTACTTC
v_gene: TRBV24-1
j_gene: TRBJ2-5
abundance: once
d_gene: NA

CDR3aa: CAWSRLAGVYEQYF
CDR3nt: TGTGCCTGGAGTCGACTAGCGGGAGTCTACGAGCAGTACTTC
v_gene: TRBV30
j_gene: TRBJ2-7
abundance: NA
d_gene: TRBD2

CDR3aa: CASSVTGGPGTDTQYF
CDR3nt: TGTGCCAGCAGCGTAACGGGAGGGCCGGGCACAGATACGCAGTATTTT
v_gene: TRBV9
j_gene: TRBJ2-3
abundance: NA
d_gene: TRBD2

CDR3aa: CASSIDGLQTYEQYF
CDR3nt: TGTGCCAGTAGTATAGACGGGCTGCAAACCTACGAGCAGTACTTC
v_gene: TRBV19
j_gene: TRBJ2-7
abundance: NA
d_gene: NA

CDR3aa: CASSHHRLADRRTDTQYF
CDR3nt: TGCGCCAGCAGCCATCATCGGTTAGCAGACAGACGTACAGATACGCAGTATTTT
v_gene: TRBV4-3
j_gene: TRBJ2-3
abundance: NA
d_gene: NA

CDR3aa: CASTDSPTDTQYF
CDR3nt: TGTGCCAGCACCGACTCCCCCACAGATACGCAGTATTTT
v_gene: TRBV12-3/TRBV12-4
j_gene: TRBJ2-3
abundance: NA
d_gene: NA

CDR3aa: CASSEAGVLSYEQYF
CDR3nt: TGTGCCAGCAGTGAAGCGGGAGTTCTTTCCTACGAGCAGTACTTC
v_gene: TRBV25-1
j_gene: TRBJ2-7
abundance: NA
d_gene: TRBD2

CDR3aa: CASSPGQGTTTNEKLFF
CDR3nt: TGCGCCAGCAGCCCTGGACAGGGAACTACAACTAATGAAAAACTGTTTTTT
v_gene: TRBV4-1
j_gene: TRBJ1-4
abundance: NA
d_gene: TRBD1

CDR3aa: CATGAGANVLTF
CDR3nt: TGTGCCACCGGGGCTGGGGCCAACGTCCTGACTTTC
v_gene: TRBV6-5
j_gene: TRBJ2-6
abundance: NA
d_gene: NA

CDR3aa: CASSLALAGGEQYF
CDR3nt: TGTGCCAGCAGCTTAGCGCTAGCAGGCGGCGAGCAGTACTTC
v_gene: TRBV7-2
j_gene: TRBJ2-7
abundance: NA
d_gene: NA

CDR3aa: CASRSGPFGNTIYF
CDR3nt: TGTGCCAGCAGGTCGGGGCCCTTTGGAAACACCATATATTTT
v_gene: TRBV12-3/TRBV12-4
j_gene: TRBJ1-3
abundance: NA
d_gene: NA

CDR3aa: CASSLQGSLGDIQYF
CDR3nt: TGTGCCAGCAGTTTGCAGGGCTCGTTGGGGGACATTCAGTACTTC
v_gene: TRBV28
j_gene: TRBJ2-4
abundance: once
d_gene: NA